A single sample is the source of the 2 T cell receptor beta chains below, sequenced in a study of early T cells in non-severe SARS-CoV-2 infection. Each CDR3 protein gets one entry after TCRdb re-called the 5' RACE reads with MiXCR. The data contain 70,000 or so distinct CDR3 sequences, roughly an eighth of them singletons. The sequencing sample was made of whole blood. The receptors stem from an adult who was a healthcare worker with PCR-confirmed SARS-CoV-2 infection or an uninfected control (not recorded which).

This clonotype was detected many times. This chain links TRBV2 with TRBJ1-1; D uncertain. Germline V lookup: CDR1 SNHLY, CDR2 FYNNEI. The CDR3 contains 14 residues. With 4 bases removed from V and 1 base from J, the gap between germline ends came to 10 bases. CDR3: CASSGFAGNTEAFF. The CDR3 coding sequence is TGTGCCAGCAGTGGGTTCGCAGGGAACACTGAAGCTTTCTTT.

This clonotype appeared many times. At one end, the junction sequence differs from germline, possibly due to a read error. The V gene is TRBV10-3, the J gene TRBJ1-6; maybe TRBD1 (5 bases). The length of the CDR3 is 14 residues. Germline V gives CDR1 ENHRY, CDR2 SYGVKD. This CDR3 is CAISKGTDNSPLHF. The DNA for the CDR3 is TGTGCCATCAGCAAGGGGACGGATAATTCACCCCTCCATTTT.